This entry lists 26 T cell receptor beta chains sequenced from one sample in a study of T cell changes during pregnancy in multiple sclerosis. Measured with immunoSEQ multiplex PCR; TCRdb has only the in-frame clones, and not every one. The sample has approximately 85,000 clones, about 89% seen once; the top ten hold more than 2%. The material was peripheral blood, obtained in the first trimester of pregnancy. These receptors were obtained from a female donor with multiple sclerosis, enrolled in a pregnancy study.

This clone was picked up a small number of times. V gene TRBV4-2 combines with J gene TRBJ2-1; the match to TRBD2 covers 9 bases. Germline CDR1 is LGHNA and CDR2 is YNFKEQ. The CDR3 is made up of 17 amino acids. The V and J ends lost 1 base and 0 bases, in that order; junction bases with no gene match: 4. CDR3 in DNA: TGTGCCAGCAGCCAAGCCGCACTAGCGGGCTCCTACAATGAGCAGTTCTTC. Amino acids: CASSQAALAGSYNEQFF.

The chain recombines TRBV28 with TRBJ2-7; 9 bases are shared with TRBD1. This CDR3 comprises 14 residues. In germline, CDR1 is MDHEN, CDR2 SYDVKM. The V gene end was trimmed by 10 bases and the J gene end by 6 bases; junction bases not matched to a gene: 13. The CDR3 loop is CATQTGTGIPEQYF. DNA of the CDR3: TGTGCCACCCAAACCGGGACAGGGATACCCGAGCAGTACTTC.

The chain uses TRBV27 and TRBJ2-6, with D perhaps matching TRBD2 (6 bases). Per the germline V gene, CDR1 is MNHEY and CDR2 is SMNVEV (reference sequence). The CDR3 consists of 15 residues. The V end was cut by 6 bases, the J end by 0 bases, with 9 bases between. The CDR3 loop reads CASRAGSSGANVLTF. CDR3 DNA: TGTGCCAGCAGGGCGGGATCCTCTGGGGCCAACGTCCTGACTTTC.

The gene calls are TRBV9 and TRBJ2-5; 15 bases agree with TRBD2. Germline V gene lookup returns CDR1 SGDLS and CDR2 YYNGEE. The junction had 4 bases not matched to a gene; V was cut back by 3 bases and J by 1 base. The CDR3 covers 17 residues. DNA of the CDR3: TGTGCCAGCAGCGAGGGACTAGCGGGGGGTCCCCAAGAGACCCAGTACTTC. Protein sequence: CASSEGLAGGPQETQYF.

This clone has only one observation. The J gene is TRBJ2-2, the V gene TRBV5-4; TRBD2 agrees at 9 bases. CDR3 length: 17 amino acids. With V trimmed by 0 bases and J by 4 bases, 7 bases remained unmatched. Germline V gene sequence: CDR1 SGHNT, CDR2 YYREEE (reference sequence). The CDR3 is CASSLAGGGAGTGELFF. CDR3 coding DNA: TGTGCCAGCAGCTTGGCCGGCGGGGGGGCGGGCACCGGGGAGCTGTTTTTT.

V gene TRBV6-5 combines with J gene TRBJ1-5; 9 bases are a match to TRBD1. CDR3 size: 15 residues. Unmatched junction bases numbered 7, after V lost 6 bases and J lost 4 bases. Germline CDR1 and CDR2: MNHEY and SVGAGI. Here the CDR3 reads CASRKTGGLNQPQHF. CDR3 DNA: TGTGCCAGCAGGAAAACAGGGGGCCTTAATCAGCCCCAGCATTTT.

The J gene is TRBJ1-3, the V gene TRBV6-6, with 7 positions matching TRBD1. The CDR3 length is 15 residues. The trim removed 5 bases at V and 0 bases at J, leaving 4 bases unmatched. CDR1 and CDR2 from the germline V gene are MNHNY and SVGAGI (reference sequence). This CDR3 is CASSRDSSSGNTIYF. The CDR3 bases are TGTGCCAGCAGTCGGGACAGCAGCTCTGGAAACACCATATATTTT.

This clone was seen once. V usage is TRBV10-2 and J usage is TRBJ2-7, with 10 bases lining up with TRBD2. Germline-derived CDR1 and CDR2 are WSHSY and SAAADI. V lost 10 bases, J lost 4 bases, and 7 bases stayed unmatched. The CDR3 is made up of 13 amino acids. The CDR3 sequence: CATYSGGKYEQYF. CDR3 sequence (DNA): TGCGCCACATATAGCGGGGGGAAATACGAGCAGTACTTC.

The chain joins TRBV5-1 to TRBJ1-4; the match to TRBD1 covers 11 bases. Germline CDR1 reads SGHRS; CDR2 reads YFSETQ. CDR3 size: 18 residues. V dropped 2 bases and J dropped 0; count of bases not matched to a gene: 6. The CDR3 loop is CASSLGTGGSTTNEKLFF. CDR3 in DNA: TGCGCCAGCAGCTTAGGGACAGGGGGATCTACAACTAATGAAAAACTGTTTTTT.

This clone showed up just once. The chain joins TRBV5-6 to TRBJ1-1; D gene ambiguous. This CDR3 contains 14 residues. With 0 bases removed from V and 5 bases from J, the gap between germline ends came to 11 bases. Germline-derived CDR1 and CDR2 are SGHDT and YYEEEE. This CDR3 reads CASSLVAGSTEAFF. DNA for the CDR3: TGTGCCAGCAGCTTGGTCGCGGGGTCGACTGAAGCTTTCTTT.

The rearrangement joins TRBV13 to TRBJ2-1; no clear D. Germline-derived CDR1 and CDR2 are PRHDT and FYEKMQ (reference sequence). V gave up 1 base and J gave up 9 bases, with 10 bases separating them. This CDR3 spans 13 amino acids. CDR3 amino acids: CASSLATLGEQFF. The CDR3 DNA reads TGTGCCAGCAGCTTAGCGACACTTGGTGAGCAGTTCTTC.

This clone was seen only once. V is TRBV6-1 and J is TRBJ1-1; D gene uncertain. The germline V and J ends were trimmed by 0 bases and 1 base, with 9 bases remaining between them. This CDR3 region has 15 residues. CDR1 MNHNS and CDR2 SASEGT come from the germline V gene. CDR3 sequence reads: CASSEAARGNTEAFF. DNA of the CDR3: TGTGCCAGCAGTGAAGCGGCCCGTGGGAACACTGAAGCTTTCTTT.

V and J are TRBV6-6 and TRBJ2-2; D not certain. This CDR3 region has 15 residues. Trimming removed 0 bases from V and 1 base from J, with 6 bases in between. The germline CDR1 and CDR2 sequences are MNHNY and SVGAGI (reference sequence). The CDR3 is CASSYSRMNTGELFF. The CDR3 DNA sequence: TGTGCCAGCAGTTACTCCCGTATGAACACCGGGGAGCTGTTTTTT.

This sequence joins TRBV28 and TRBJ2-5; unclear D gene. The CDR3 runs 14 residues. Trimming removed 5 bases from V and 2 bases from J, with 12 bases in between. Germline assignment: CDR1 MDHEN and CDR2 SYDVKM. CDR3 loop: CASSISRRQETQYF. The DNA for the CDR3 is TGTGCCAGCAGTATTTCACGGAGACAAGAGACCCAGTACTTC. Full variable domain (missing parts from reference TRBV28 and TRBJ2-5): DVKVTQSSRYLVKRTGEKVFLECVQDMDHENMFWYRQDPGLGLRLIYFSYDVKMKEKGDIPEGYSVSREKKERFSLILESASTNQTSMYLCASSISRRQETQYFGPGTRLLVL.

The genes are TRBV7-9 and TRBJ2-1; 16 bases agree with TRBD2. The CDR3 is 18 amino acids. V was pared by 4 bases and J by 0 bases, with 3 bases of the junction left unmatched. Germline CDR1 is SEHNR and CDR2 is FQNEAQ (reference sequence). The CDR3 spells CASSSGLAGGYSYNEQFF. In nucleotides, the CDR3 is TGTGCCAGCAGCTCGGGACTAGCGGGAGGGTACTCCTACAATGAGCAGTTCTTC.

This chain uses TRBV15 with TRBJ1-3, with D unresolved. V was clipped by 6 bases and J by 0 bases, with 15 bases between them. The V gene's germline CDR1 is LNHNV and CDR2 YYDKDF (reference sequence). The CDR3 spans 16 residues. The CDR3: CATRDLTDYSGNTIYF. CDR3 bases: TGTGCCACCAGGGACCTGACGGACTACTCTGGAAACACCATATATTTT. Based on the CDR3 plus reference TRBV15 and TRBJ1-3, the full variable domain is DAMVIQNPRYQVTQFGKPVTLSCSQTLNHNVMYWYQQKSSQAPKLLFHYYDKDFNNEADTPDNFQSRRPNTSFCFLDIRSPGLGDTAMYLCATRDLTDYSGNTIYFGEGSWLTVV.

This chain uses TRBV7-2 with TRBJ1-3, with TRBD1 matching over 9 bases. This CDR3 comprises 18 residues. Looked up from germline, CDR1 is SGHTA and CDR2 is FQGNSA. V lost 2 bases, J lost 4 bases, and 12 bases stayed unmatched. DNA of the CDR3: TGTGCCAGCAGCTTAAATAGACTGGGACAGGGTGCAGGAAACACCATATATTTT. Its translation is CASSLNRLGQGAGNTIYF. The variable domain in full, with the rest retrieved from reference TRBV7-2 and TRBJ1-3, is GAGVSQSPSNKVTEKGKDVELRCDPISGHTALYWYRQSLGQGLEFLIYFQGNSAPDKSGLPSDRFSAERTGGSVSTLTIQRTQQEDSAVYLCASSLNRLGQGAGNTIYFGEGSWLTVV.

This CDR3 reads CASSSLAGPLDEQFF. The CDR3, as DNA: TGTGCCAGCAGTTCCCTAGCGGGACCCCTGGATGAGCAGTTCTTC. The chain has TRBV28 and TRBJ2-1; 9 bases fit TRBD2. J was trimmed by 8 bases and V by 4 bases; bases with no gene match: 9. The CDR3 runs to 15 residues. The germline CDR1 and CDR2 sequences are MDHEN and SYDVKM.

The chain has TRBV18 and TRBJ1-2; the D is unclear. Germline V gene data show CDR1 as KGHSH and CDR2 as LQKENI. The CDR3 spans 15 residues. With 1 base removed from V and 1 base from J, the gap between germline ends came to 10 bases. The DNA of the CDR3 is TGTGCCAGCTCACCACAGTGGCGGGGTAACTATGGCTACACCTTC. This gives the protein CASSPQWRGNYGYTF.

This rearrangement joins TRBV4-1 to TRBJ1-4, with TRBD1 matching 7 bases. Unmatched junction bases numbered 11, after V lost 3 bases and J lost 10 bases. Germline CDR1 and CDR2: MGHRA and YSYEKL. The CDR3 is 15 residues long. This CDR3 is CASSQTGQPVGKLFF. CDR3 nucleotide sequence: TGCGCCAGCAGCCAGACGGGACAGCCGGTCGGAAAACTGTTTTTT.

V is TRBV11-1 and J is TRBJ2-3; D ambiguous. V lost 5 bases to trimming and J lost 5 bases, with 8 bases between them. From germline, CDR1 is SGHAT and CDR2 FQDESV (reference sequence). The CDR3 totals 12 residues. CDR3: CASSPQKDTQYF. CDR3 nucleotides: TGTGCCAGCAGCCCTCAGAAAGATACGCAGTATTTT.

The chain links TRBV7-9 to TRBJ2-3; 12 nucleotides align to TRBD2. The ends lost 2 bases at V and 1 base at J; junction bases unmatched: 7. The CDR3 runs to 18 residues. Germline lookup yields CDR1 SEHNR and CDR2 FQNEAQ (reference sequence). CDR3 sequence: CASSLTSGRSPGTDTQYF. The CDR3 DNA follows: TGTGCCAGCAGCTTAACTAGCGGGAGGAGCCCGGGCACAGATACGCAGTATTTT.

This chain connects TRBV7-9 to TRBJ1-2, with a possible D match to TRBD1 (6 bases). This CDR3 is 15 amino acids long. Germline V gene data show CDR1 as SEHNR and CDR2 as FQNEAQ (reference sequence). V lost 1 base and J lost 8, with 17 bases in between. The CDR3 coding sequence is TGTGCCAGCAGCTTAGAGGGGGGGCGAAACGACGGCTACACCTTC. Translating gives CASSLEGGRNDGYTF.

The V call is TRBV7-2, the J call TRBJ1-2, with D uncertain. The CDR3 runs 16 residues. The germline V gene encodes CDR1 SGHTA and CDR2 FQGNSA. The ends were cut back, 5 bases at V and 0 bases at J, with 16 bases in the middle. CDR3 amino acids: CASSQNSLTTNYGYTF. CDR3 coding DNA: TGTGCCAGCAGCCAAAACAGCCTAACGACTAACTATGGCTACACCTTC.

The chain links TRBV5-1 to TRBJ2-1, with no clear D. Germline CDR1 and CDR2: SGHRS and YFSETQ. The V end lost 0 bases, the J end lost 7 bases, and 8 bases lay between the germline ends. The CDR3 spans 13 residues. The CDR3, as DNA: TGCGCCAGCAGCTTGGCCCGTTTGAATGAGCAGTTCTTC. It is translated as CASSLARLNEQFF.

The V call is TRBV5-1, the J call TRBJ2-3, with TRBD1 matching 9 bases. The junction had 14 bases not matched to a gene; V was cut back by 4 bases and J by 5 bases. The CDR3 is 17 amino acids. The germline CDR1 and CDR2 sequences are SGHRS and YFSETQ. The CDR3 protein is CASSPLGQGRGVDTQYF. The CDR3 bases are TGCGCCAGCAGCCCCCTGGGACAGGGCCGGGGGGTAGATACGCAGTATTTT.